The clone carrying this T cell receptor (beta chain) was seen more than once but under ten times. The antigen is undetermined. A single record per CDR3 protein comes from TCRdb applying MiXCR to the 5' RACE reads. Among 250,000 to 300,000 distinct CDR3 sequences listed, 15% to 20% were seen once. The data stem from a study of T-cell memory formation after mild COVID-19. General study points: Pre-infection memory carried some responding clones, suggesting that cross-reactive memory joined.

Germline CDR1 reads SGHDN; CDR2 reads FVKESK. With 4 bases removed from V and 6 bases from J, the gap between germline ends came to 15 bases. The CDR3 covers 14 residues. Sequenced sample: PBMCs or a T cell subset sorted from them (not recorded which). This chain links TRBV14 with TRBJ1-2; D possibly corresponds to TRBD1 (6 bases). This receptor was taken from a young man who had mild COVID-19 (a few samples of this study predate the infection). Cell type and time point are not known. The DNA for the CDR3 is TGTGCCAGCAGCCGGAACAGGGTTGAAAATGGCTACACCTTC. It is translated as CASSRNRVENGYTF.